This T cell receptor (beta chain) was obtained from a study of identical twins. Study conclusions and caveats: Beta out-of-frame twin sharing showed a weaker excess.

In its sample, this clonotype was seen a few times. Its antigen is as yet unknown. TCRdb processed the 5' RACE reads anew with MiXCR; each CDR3 protein has one entry. The sample has 210,000 or so distinct CDR3 sequences; around 8% are singletons. This sample was also put to use in a study of yellow fever vaccine responses in identical twins.

The sample consisted of memory (CD45RO+) T cells sorted from blood. This TCR derives from a woman aged 18-29 years in good health.

Written as DNA, the CDR3 is TGTGCCAGCACACGGACAGCTTTAGATGAAAAACTGTTTTTT. This gives the protein CASTRTALDEKLFF. The V and J genes are TRBV6-1 and TRBJ1-4, with a possible D match to TRBD1 (6 bases). CDR3 length: 14 amino acids. The germline gives CDR1 MNHNS, CDR2 SASEGT. Trimming took 7 bases from V and 6 from J, leaving 15 bases between them.